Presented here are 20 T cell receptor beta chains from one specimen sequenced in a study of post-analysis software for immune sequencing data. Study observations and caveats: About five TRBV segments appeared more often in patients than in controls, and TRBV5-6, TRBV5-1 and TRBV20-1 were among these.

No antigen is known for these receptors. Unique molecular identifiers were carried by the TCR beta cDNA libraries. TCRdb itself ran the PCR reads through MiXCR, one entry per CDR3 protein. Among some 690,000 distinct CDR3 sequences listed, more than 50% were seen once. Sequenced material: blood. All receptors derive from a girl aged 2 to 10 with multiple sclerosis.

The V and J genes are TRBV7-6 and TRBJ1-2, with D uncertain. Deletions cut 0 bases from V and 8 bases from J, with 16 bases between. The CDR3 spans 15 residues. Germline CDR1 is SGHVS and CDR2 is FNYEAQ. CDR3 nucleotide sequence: TGTGCCAGCAGCTTAGCGGCGCGGTATCTGGGCGGCTACACCTTC. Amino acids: CASSLAARYLGGYTF.

CDR3 DNA: TGCGCCAGCAGCTTGGATCAGGTAGCCAACACTGAAGCTTTCTTT. It is translated as CASSLDQVANTEAFF. The J gene is TRBJ1-1, the V gene TRBV5-1; no clear D. The germline V and J ends were trimmed by 0 bases and 2 bases, with 11 bases remaining between them. The CDR3 loop spans 15 amino acids. Germline V lookup: CDR1 SGHRS, CDR2 YFSETQ.

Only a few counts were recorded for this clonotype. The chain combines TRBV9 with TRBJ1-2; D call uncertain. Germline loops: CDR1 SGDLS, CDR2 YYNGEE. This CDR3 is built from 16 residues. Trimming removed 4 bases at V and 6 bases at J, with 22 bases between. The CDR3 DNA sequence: TGTGCCAGCAGCTCCTCGGACCGCGCCTTCGACCATGGCTACACCTTC. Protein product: CASSSSDRAFDHGYTF.

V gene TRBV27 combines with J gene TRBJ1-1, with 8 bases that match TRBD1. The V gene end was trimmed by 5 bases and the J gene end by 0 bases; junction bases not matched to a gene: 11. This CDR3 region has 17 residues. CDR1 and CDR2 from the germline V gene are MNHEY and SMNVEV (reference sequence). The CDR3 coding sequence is TGTGCCAGCAGTACTAACGACAGGGGAAATATGAACACTGAAGCTTTCTTT. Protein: CASSTNDRGNMNTEAFF.

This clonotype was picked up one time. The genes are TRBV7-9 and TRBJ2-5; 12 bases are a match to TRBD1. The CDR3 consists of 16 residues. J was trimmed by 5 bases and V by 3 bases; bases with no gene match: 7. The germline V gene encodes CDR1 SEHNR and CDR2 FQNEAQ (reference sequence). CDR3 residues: CASSFPGQGARETQYF. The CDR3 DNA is TGTGCCAGCAGCTTTCCGGGACAGGGGGCTCGGGAGACCCAGTACTTC.

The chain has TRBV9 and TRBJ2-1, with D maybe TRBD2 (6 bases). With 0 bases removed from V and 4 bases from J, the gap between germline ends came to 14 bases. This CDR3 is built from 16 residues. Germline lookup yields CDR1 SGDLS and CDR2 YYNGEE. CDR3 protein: CASSVGGLRGYNEQFF. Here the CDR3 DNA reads TGTGCCAGCAGCGTAGGGGGATTGCGGGGATACAATGAGCAGTTCTTC.

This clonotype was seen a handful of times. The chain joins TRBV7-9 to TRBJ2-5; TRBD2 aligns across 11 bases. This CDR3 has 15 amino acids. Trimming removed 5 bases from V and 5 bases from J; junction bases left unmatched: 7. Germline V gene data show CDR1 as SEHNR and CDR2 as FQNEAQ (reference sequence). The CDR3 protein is CASSQLAGVGETQYF. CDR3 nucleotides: TGTGCCAGCAGCCAACTAGCGGGGGTCGGGGAGACCCAGTACTTC.

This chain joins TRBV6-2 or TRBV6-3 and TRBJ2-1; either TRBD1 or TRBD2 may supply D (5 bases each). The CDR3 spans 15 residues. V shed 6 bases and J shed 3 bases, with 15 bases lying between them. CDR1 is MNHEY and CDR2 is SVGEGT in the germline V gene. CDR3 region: CASRIGTRGYNEQFF. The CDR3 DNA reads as TGTGCCAGCAGAATAGGGACCCGTGGCTACAATGAGCAGTTCTTC.

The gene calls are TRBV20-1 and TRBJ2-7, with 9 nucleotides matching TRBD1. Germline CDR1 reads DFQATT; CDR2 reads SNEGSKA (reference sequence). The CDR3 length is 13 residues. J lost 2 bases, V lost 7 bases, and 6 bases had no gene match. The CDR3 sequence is CSGWGQGTYEQYF. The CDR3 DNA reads TGCAGTGGATGGGGACAGGGAACCTACGAGCAGTACTTC.

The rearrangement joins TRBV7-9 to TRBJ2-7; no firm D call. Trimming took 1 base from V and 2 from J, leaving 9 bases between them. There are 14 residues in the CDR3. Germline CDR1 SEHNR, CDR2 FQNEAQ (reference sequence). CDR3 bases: TGTGCCAGCAGCTTAGACCCAAAGACCTACGAGCAGTACTTC. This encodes CASSLDPKTYEQYF.

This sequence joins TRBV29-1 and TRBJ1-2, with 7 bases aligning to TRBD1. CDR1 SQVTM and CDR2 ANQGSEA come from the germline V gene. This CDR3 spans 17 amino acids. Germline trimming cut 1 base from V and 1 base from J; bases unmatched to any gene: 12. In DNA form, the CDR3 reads TGCAGCGTTGAAGGGATACAGGGGTCGGAGGATAACTATGGCTACACCTTC. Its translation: CSVEGIQGSEDNYGYTF. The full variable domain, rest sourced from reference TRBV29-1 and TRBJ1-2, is SAVISQKPSRDICQRGTSLTIQCQVDSQVTMMFWYRQQPGQSLTLIATANQGSEATYESGFVIDKFPISRPNLTFSTLTVSNMSPEDSSIYLCSVEGIQGSEDNYGYTFGSGTRLTVV.

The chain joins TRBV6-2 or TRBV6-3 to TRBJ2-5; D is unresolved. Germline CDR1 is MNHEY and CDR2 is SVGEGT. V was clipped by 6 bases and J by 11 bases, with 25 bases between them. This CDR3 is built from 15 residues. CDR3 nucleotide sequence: TGTGCCAGCAGCCCCAAAGGACGGCCCTACAATGAGCAGTACTTC. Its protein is CASSPKGRPYNEQYF.

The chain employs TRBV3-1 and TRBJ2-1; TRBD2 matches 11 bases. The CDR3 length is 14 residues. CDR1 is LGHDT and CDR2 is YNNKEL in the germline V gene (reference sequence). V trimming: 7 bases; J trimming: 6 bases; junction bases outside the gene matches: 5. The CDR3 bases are TGTGCCAGCACTAGCGGGAGGTTCAGCAATGAGCAGTTCTTC. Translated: CASTSGRFSNEQFF.

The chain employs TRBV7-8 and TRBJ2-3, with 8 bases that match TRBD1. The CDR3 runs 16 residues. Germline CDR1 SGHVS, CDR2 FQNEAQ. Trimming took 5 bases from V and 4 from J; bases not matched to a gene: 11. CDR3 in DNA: TGTGCCAGCAGCCCCCGGACAGGGAGAGGGGCAGATACGCAGTATTTT. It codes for CASSPRTGRGADTQYF. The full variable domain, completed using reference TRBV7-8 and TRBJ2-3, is GAGVSQSPRYKVAKRGQDVALRCDPISGHVSLFWYQQALGQGPEFLTYFQNEAQLDKSGLPSDRFFAERPEGSVSTLKIQRTQQEDSAVYLCASSPRTGRGADTQYFGPGTRLTVL.

The CDR3, as DNA: TGCGCCAGCAGCATGCTCGAGGTTGATACGCAGTATTTT. Translated: CASSMLEVDTQYF. V usage is TRBV5-1 and J usage is TRBJ2-3; no clear D. The V gene's germline CDR1 is SGHRS and CDR2 YFSETQ. The CDR3 spans 13 residues. The V end lost 4 bases, the J end lost 6 bases, and 12 bases lay between the germline ends. The variable domain in full, completed from reference TRBV5-1 and TRBJ2-3, reads KAGVTQTPRYLIKTRGQQVTLSCSPISGHRSVSWYQQTPGQGLQFLFEYFSETQRNKGNFPGRFSGRQFSNSRSEMNVSTLELGDSALYLCASSMLEVDTQYFGPGTRLTVL.

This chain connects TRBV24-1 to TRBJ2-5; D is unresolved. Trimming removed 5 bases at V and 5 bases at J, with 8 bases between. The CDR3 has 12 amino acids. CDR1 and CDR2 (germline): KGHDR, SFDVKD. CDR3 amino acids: CATSGPRETQYF. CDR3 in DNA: TGTGCCACCAGTGGGCCCCGGGAGACCCAGTACTTC.

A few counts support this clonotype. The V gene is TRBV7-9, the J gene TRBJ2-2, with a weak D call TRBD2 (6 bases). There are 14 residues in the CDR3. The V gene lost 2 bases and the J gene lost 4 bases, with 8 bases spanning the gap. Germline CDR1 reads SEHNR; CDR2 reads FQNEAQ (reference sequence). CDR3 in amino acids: CASSLRGSTGELFF. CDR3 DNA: TGTGCCAGCAGCTTACGGGGGTCCACCGGGGAGCTGTTTTTT.

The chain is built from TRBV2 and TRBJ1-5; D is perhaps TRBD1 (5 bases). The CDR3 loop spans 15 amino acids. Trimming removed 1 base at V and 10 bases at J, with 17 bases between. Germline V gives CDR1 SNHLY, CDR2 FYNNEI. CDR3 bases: TGTGCCAGCAGTGAAGACGAGGGCGGGGCCGCTCCCCAGCATTTT. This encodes CASSEDEGGAAPQHF.

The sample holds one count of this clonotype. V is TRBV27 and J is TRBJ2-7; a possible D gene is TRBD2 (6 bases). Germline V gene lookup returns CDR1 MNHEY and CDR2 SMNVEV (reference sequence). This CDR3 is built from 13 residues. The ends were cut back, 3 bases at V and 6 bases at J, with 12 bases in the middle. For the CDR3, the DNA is TGTGCCAGCAGTTTGCGGCGGGGCTCCGAGCAGTACTTC. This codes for CASSLRRGSEQYF.

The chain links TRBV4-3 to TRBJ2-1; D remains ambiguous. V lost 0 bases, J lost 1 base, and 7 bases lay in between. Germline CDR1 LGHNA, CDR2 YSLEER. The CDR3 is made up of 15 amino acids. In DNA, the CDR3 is TGCGCCAGCAGCCAAGATTGGGGATCCTACAATGAGCAGTTCTTC. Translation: CASSQDWGSYNEQFF.